This T cell receptor (beta chain) was found in a study of CD8+CD57+ T cells in acquired aplastic anemia. Findings and limits, study-wide: Patients versus controls showed no significant CD8+ Simpson's diversity difference.

The germline gives CDR1 LNHDA, CDR2 SQIVND (reference sequence). CDR3 length equals 16 residues. An expansion of CD8+CD57+ cells by flow cytometry had been shown in patients chosen for sequencing. For this clonotype: Antigen specificity is unknown. At one end the junction does not follow the germline gene, possibly because of a read error.

The TCR beta profiling, which covered VDJ combination and CDR3 sequence, was carried out using genomic DNA as the template. TCRdb called the reads again in MiXCR, with one record for every CDR3 protein. The data contain about 160,000 distinct CDR3 sequences, 65% to 75% of them seen just once; the ten biggest clones take up around 45%. The chain uses TRBV19 and TRBJ2-2; D is perhaps TRBD1 (6 bases). What was sequenced was sorted CD4+, CD8+, or CD8+CD57+ T cells (not recorded which) from PBMCs. The receptor's source is a human donor with aplastic anemia. The CDR3 region has the DNA TGTGCCAGTAGCGCGTACAGGGACGCGAACACCGGGGAGCCGTTTTTT. It codes for CASSAYRDANTGEPFF.